The T cell receptor (beta chain) described here comes from a study of response to subunit inactivated influenza vaccine. Worth noting for this clonotype: Its target is not known.

Study results and caveats: Each seasonal flu vaccination may recruit only limited new T cells, authors suggested.

TCRdb processed the RT-PCR reads anew with MiXCR; each CDR3 protein has one entry. The data contain more than 150,000 distinct CDR3 sequences, around 9% of them singletons. The material sequenced was non-naive T cells sorted from PBMCs, taken on the day of vaccination. This receptor was identified in a man in his forties or fifties who received an inactivated influenza vaccine.

The CDR3 reads CASSRSQGPTQETQYF. CDR3 bases: TGCGCCAGCAGCCGCTCACAGGGCCCAACCCAAGAGACCCAGTACTTC. J is TRBJ2-5 and V is TRBV4-3; possibly TRBD1 for D (6 bases). The CDR3 has 16 amino acids. Looked up from germline, CDR1 is LGHNA and CDR2 is YSLEER. V was cut by 4 bases and J by 1 base, with 16 bases left in between.